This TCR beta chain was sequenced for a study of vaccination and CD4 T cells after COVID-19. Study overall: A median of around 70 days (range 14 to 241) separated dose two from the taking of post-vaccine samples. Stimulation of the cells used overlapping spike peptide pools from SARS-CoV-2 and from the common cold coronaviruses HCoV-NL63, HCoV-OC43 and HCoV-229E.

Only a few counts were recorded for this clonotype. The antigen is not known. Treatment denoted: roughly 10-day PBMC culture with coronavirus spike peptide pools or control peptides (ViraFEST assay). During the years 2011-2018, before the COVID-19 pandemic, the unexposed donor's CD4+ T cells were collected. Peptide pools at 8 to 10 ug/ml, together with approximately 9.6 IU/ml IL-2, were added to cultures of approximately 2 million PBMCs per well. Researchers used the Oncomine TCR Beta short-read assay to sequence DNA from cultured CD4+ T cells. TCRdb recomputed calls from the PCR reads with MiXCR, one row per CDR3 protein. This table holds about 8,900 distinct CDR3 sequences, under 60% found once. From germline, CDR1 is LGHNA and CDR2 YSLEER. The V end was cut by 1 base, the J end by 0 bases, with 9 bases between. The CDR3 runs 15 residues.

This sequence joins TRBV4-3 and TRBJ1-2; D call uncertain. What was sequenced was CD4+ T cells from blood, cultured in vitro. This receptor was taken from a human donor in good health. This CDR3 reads CASSQGSQSNYGYTF. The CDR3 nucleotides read TGCGCCAGCAGCCAAGGATCTCAATCTAACTATGGCTACACCTTC.